The clone carrying this T cell receptor (beta chain) was seen ten or more times. Its antigen is still unknown. The sample comes from a study of T-cell reconstitution after alpha-beta-depleted transplantation in children. Study-wide results and limits: Surviving recipient T cells and intrathymic progenitors accounted for some patients' high TCRbeta diversity at day 60.

Unique molecular identifiers were incorporated during preparation of the TCRbeta library. In TCRdb, the PCR reads were re-called with MiXCR into one record per CDR3 protein. This sample carries 490,000 or so distinct CDR3 sequences, about 10% of them seen once, and the ten largest clones take 2% to 2.5%. The TCR comes from a child aged 2-15 years with inherited bone marrow failure, due to receive a stem cell transplant. The sample consisted of PBMCs, taken before TCRalphabeta/CD19-depleted stem cell transplant.

The CDR3 sequence: CASSLNRENYGYTF. CDR3 nucleotide sequence: TGTGCCAGCAGCTTGAACAGAGAAAACTATGGCTACACCTTC. The J gene is TRBJ1-2, the V gene TRBV5-5, with unresolved D. V lost 1 base to trimming and J lost 2 bases, with 9 bases between them. Germline V lookup: CDR1 SGHKS, CDR2 YYEKEE (reference sequence). The CDR3 spans 14 residues.